This TCR beta chain originates from a study of Graves' ophthalmopathy and Graves' hyperthyroidism. Overall study findings and caveats: Predictions made by the model for ophthalmopathy progression reached over 55% sensitivity and less than 80% specificity. The authors also found most expanded thyroid clonotypes above 0.001 frequency in blood.

Stable hyperthyroidism meant no progression to ophthalmopathy within 18 months of follow-up. PBMCs stemmed from roughly 9.7 ml of fresh peripheral blood. In its sample, this clonotype was seen many times. Its antigen is as yet unknown. For repertoire sequencing, the TCR beta CDR3 regions were amplified from RNA transcripts. A first-round RT-PCR used HTBI primers, followed by a second-round multiplex PCR. Each CDR3 protein gets one entry after TCRdb re-called the multiplex PCR reads with MiXCR. The sample has hundreds of thousands of distinct CDR3 sequences; over 20% are singletons. The clonotype comes from a young woman with stable Graves' hyperthyroidism. Some clones in this sample may be carry-over from other donors' samples. The sample taken for sequencing was peripheral blood.

CDR3 amino acids: CASTSGTPYGYTF. DNA of the CDR3: TGTGCCAGCACTAGCGGGACACCCTATGGCTACACCTTC. V usage is TRBV28 and J usage is TRBJ1-2; D possibly corresponds to TRBD1 (6 bases). The ends were cut back, 7 bases at V and 4 bases at J, with 13 bases in the middle. The CDR3 has 13 amino acids. Germline V gene lookup returns CDR1 MDHEN and CDR2 SYDVKM.